Many counts were recorded for the clone carrying this TCR beta chain. Its antigen is not known. Germline CDR1 reads SGHTA; CDR2 reads FQGNSA. V shed 4 bases and J shed 4 bases, with 8 bases lying between them. There are 14 residues in the CDR3. The data belong to a study of T-cell memory formation after mild COVID-19. The wider study: Clusters of TCRs were largely donor specific. Study results and caveats: Among CD4+ contracting clones, most were CM and EM, and CD8+ ones EMRA. The finding that pre-infection memory included some responding clones suggested that cross-reactive memory joined.

Via MiXCR, TCRdb re-called the 5' RACE reads, giving one row per CDR3 protein. The sample yields 280,000 or so distinct CDR3 sequences, approximately 8% seen once. The sequence derives from a man aged 18-30 years who had mild COVID-19 (a few samples of this study predate the infection). Cell type and time point are not known. This rearrangement joins TRBV7-2 to TRBJ1-6; weak D call: TRBD1 (6 bases). Specimen: PBMCs or a T cell subset sorted from them (not recorded which). CDR3 protein: CASSSGQYNSPLHF. The CDR3 DNA reads as TGTGCCAGCAGCTCTGGACAGTATAATTCACCCCTCCACTTT.